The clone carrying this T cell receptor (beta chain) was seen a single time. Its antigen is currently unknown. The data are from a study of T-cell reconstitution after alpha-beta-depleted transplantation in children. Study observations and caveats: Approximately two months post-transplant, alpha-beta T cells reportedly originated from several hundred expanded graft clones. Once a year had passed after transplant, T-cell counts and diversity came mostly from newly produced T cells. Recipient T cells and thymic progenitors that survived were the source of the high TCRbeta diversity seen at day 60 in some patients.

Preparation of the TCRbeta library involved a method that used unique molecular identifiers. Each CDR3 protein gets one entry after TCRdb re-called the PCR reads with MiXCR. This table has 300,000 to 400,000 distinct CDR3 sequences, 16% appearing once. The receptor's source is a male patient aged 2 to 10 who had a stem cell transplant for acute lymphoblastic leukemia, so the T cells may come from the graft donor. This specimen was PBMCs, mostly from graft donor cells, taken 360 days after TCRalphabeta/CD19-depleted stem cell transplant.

The CDR3 is CASSLNPARATTNEQFF. In nucleotides, the CDR3 is TGCGCCAGCAGCCTTAACCCAGCGAGGGCTACGACCAATGAGCAGTTCTTC. The V gene is TRBV4-3, the J gene TRBJ2-1; possibly TRBD2 for D (5 bases). With 4 bases removed from V and 6 bases from J, the gap between germline ends came to 22 bases. This CDR3 contains 17 residues. CDR1 is LGHNA, CDR2 YSLEER, per germline.